A few counts support the clone carrying this T cell receptor beta chain. This CDR3 has 15 amino acids. J gave up 5 bases and V 3 bases, and 8 bases lay outside the gene matches. Germline CDR1 is KGHSH and CDR2 is LQKENI. Method: immunoSEQ multiplex PCR; TCRdb's copy keeps in-frame clones and lacks some. The sample contains 400,000 to 500,000 clones, around nine tenths of which appear only once. The record originates from a study of blood T cell repertoires in COVID-19. Individuals drawn from under 30 US areas were roughly 18 to 95 years old. Before they entered the study, exposed participants had met a COVID-19 case within 2 weeks.

Sequencing was done on a sample of PBMCs or T cells enriched from blood (not recorded which). This clonotype was obtained from a woman under 30 who had been exposed to COVID-19. J is TRBJ1-2 and V is TRBV18, with 8 bases fitting TRBD1. The CDR3, as DNA: TGTGCCAGCTCACCTACCGCAGGGGGCCCATATGGCTACACCTTC. This encodes CASSPTAGGPYGYTF.